This T cell receptor beta chain was recorded in a study of spatial heterogeneity in lung cancer. The time point here: sample taken at primary tumor resection. The CDR3 is 19 amino acids. The germline gives CDR1 KGHDR, CDR2 SFDVKD. Deletions cut 3 bases from V and 0 bases from J, with 20 bases between. Overall study results and limits: Counts of expanded alpha and beta TCRs within tumors tracked the tumor nonsynonymous mutation count.

This clonotype rates as medium-sized. The antigen is not known. MiXCR, applied by TCRdb to the 5' RACE reads, yields one record per CDR3 protein. Of 800 to 1,000 distinct CDR3 sequences listed, about 9.5% are singletons. The source of this sequence is a male donor with early-stage non-small cell lung cancer. The V gene is TRBV24-1, the J gene TRBJ2-1, with D possibly being TRBD1 (6 bases). The sample in question was lung tumor tissue, obtained at surgery. CDR3 region: CATSDRLGVGTSSYNEQFF. The CDR3 bases are TGTGCCACCAGTGATCGCCTGGGGGTGGGGACAAGCTCCTACAATGAGCAGTTCTTC.